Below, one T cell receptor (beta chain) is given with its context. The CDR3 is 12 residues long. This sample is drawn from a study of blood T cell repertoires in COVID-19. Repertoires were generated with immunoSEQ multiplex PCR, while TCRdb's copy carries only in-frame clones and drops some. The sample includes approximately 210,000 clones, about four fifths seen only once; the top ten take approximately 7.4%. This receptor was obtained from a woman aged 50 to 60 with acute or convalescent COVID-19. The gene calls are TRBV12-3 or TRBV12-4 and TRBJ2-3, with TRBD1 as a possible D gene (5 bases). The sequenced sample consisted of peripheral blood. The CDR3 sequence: CAWGLPTNTQYF. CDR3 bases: TGTGCGTGGGGCCTCCCCACGAATACGCAGTATTTT.